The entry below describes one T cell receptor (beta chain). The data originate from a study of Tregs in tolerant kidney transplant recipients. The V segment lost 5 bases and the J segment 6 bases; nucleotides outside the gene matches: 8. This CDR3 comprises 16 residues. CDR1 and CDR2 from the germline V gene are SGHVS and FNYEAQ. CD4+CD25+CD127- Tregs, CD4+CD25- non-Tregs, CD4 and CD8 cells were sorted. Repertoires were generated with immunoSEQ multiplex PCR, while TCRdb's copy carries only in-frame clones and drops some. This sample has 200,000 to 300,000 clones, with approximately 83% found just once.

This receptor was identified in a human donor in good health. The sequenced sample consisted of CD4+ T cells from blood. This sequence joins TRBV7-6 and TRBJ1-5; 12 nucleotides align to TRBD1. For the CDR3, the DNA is TGTGCCAGCAGCCCCTCCCCGGGACAGGGGGCTCAGCCCCAGCATTTT. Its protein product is CASSPSPGQGAQPQHF.